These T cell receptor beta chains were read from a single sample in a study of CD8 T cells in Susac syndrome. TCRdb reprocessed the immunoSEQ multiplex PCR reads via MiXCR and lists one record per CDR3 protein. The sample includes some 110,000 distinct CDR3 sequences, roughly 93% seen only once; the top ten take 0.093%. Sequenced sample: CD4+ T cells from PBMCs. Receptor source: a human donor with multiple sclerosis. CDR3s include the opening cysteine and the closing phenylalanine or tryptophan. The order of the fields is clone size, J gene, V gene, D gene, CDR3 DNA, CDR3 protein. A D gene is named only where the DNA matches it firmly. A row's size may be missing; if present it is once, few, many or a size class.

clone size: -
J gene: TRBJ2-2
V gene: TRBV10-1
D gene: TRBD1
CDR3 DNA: TGCGCCAGCAGTGGCGCAGGGGGCTTCACCGGGGAGCTGTTTTTT
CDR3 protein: CASSGAGGFTGELFF

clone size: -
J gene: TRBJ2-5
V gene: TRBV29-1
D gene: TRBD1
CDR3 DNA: TGCAGCGTTGATCGGTTAGGGACAGAAGAGACCCAGTACTTC
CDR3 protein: CSVDRLGTEETQYF

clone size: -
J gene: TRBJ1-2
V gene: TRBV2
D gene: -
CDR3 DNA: TGTGCCGGCCACGACTACAGGGCCTATGGCTACACCTTC
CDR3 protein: CAGHDYRAYGYTF

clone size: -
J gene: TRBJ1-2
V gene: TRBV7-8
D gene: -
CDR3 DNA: TGTGCCAGCAGCTTAGACCGACAGTTCCCCTTCTATGGCTACACCTTC
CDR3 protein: CASSLDRQFPFYGYTF

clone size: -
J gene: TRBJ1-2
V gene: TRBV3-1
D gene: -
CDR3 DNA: TGTGCCAGCAGCCAAGAGGGACCCGGGGGCTATGGCTACACCTTC
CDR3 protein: CASSQEGPGGYGYTF

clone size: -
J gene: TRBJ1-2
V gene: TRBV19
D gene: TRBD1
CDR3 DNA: TGTGCCAGTAGCTTCTCCTCCGGGACAGGATATGGCTACACCTTC
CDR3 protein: CASSFSSGTGYGYTF

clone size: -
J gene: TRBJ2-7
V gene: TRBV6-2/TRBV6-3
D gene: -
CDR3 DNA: TGTGCCAGCGAAAATTCCAGGGCCTCCTACGAGCAGTACTTC
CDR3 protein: CASENSRASYEQYF

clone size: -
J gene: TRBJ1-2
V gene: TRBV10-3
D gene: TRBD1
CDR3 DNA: TGTGCCGTAAGACAGGGGGACTATGGCTACACCTTC
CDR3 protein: CAVRQGDYGYTF

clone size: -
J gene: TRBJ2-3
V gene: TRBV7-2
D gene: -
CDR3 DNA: TGTGCCAGCAGCCTAGACTGGGGCACAGATACGCAGTATTTT
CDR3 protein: CASSLDWGTDTQYF

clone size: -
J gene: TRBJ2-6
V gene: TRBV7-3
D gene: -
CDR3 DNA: TGTGCCAGCAGCCCCGGGATCTCCTACGCCGGGGCCAACGTCCTGACTTTC
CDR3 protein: CASSPGISYAGANVLTF

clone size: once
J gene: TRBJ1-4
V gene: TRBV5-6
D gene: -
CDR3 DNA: TGTGCCAGCAGCCCGAAGGGGGGGCGTAATGAAAAACTGTTTTTT
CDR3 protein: CASSPKGGRNEKLFF